This TCR beta chain emerged from a study of blood T cells in healthy people across ages. Study results and caveats: Across the age range, TCR beta diversity per million T cells fell in a roughly linear way. Strong correlation was found linking TCR beta diversity to naive T cell percentage.

The authors isolated at least 6.5 million PBMCs per sample. A second PCR of 7 to 11 cycles used a sample-barcoded 5' primer and a J-beta primer mix. Via MiXCR, TCRdb re-called the 5' RACE reads, giving one row per CDR3 protein. The data hold roughly 900,000 distinct CDR3 sequences, with less than 35% observed a single time. Germline CDR1 LGHNA, CDR2 YSLEER. The CDR3 consists of 19 residues. J lost 2 bases, V lost 0 bases, and 11 bases had no gene match. This clonotype was seen only a few times. What it binds is unknown. V gene TRBV4-3 combines with J gene TRBJ2-3; TRBD1 matches at 10 bases. This TCR was sampled from a woman aged 80 or older in good health. Sequences were obtained from blood. The CDR3 DNA follows: TGCGCCAGCAGCCAAGAGGCCGGGACAGGGGCCTTCGACACAGATACGCAGTATTTT. This gives the protein CASSQEAGTGAFDTDTQYF.